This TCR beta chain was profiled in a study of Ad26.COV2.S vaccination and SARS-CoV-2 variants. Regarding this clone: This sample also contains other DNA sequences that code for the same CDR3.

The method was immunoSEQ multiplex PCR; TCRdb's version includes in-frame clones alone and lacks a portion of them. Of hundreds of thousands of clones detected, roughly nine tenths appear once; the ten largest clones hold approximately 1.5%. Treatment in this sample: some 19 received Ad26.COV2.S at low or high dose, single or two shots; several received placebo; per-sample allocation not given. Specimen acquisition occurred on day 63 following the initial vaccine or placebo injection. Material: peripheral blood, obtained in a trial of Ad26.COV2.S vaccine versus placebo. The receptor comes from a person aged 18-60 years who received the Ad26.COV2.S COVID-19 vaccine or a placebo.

The CDR3 sequence: CASSPGQGATEKLFF. DNA of the CDR3: TGTGCCAGCTCACCAGGACAGGGGGCTACTGAAAAACTGTTTTTT. The chain uses TRBV18 and TRBJ1-4, with 11 bases identical to TRBD1. The CDR3 runs 15 residues. Trimming removed 2 bases from V and 7 bases from J; junction bases left unmatched: 3. Germline CDR1 and CDR2: KGHSH and LQKENI.